One sample yielded the 8 T cell receptor beta chains listed below, sequenced in a study of cytomegalovirus exposure and HLA in healthy donors. 13 Jbeta primers and 60 Vbeta primers were used for the PCR. Generated by immunoSEQ multiplex PCR, the TCRdb table keeps only in-frame clones and is missing some. Seen here are about 160,000 clones, 80% to 85% observed once, and the top ten hold roughly 2.1%. The material sequenced was PBMCs. The receptors here all came from a man between 18 and 35 years old in good health and CMV-seronegative.

This chain uses TRBV9 with TRBJ1-2, with 8 bases that match TRBD1. This CDR3 region has 14 residues. Germline CDR1 is SGDLS and CDR2 is YYNGEE. V was clipped by 3 bases and J by 0 bases; unmatched bases: 1. The CDR3 DNA sequence: TGTGCCAGCAGCGGACAGGGGACTAACTATGGCTACACCTTC. Translated: CASSGQGTNYGYTF. Using reference TRBV9 and TRBJ1-2 for the parts outside the CDR3, the full variable domain is DSGVTQTPKHLITATGQRVTLRCSPRSGDLSVYWYQQSLDQGLQFLIQYYNGEERAKGNILERFSAQQFPDLHSELNLSSLELGDSALYFCASSGQGTNYGYTFGSGTRLTVV.

The chain carries TRBV18 and TRBJ1-4, with TRBD1 identical over 7 bases. In germline, CDR1 is KGHSH, CDR2 LQKENI. The CDR3 is 15 amino acids. V was pared by 4 bases and J by 6 bases, with 8 bases of the junction left unmatched. The DNA of the CDR3 is TGTGCCAGCTCACGAAGACAGGGCGGCGATGAAAAACTGTTTTTT. This encodes CASSRRQGGDEKLFF.

The chain employs TRBV18 and TRBJ2-3; the match to TRBD2 covers 11 bases. In germline, CDR1 is KGHSH, CDR2 LQKENI. With 3 bases clipped from V and 6 bases from J, the junction kept 5 bases outside the gene matches. CDR3 size: 15 residues. Here the CDR3 DNA reads TGTGCCAGCTCACCCCCGACTAGCGGGAAGGATACGCAGTATTTT. This translates into CASSPPTSGKDTQYF.

The CDR3 sequence is CASSLHLRGGSSYEQYF. The CDR3 DNA reads TGTGCCAGCAGCCTTCACCTTCGTGGGGGGAGCTCCTACGAGCAGTACTTC. The chain is built from TRBV4-2 and TRBJ2-7; weak D call: TRBD2 (6 bases). Trimming removed 4 bases from V and 0 bases from J, with 19 bases in between. The CDR3 loop spans 17 amino acids. Germline V gene data show CDR1 as LGHNA and CDR2 as YNFKEQ.

The V call is TRBV7-9, the J call TRBJ1-5; 7 bases match TRBD1. The CDR3 covers 14 residues. V was pared by 5 bases and J by 9 bases, with 10 bases of the junction left unmatched. Germline CDR1 and CDR2: SEHNR and FQNEAQ (reference sequence). The CDR3 loop reads CASSEGTAVGPQHF. Written as DNA, the CDR3 is TGTGCCAGCAGCGAAGGGACAGCTGTTGGGCCCCAGCATTTT.

The rearrangement uses TRBV6-1 and TRBJ1-2; D ambiguous. The CDR3 extends over 12 amino acids. Germline assignment: CDR1 MNHNS and CDR2 SASEGT. V was shortened by 1 base and J by 8 bases, with 8 bases between the two germline ends. This CDR3 is CASSEGGKGYTF. The CDR3 coding sequence is TGTGCCAGCAGTGAAGGCGGAAAGGGCTACACCTTC.

The sample holds one count of this clone. The chain joins TRBV7-9 to TRBJ2-1; TRBD2 matches at 8 bases. The CDR3 has 15 residues. V was clipped by 2 bases and J by 7 bases; unmatched bases: 7. Germline loops: CDR1 SEHNR, CDR2 FQNEAQ (reference sequence). The chain's CDR3 is CASSLFREGLNEQFF. The CDR3 region has the DNA TGTGCCAGCAGCTTATTCCGGGAGGGGTTAAATGAGCAGTTCTTC.

V is TRBV7-2 and J is TRBJ1-5; weak D call: TRBD1 (6 bases). V lost 3 bases to trimming and J lost 4 bases, with 7 bases between them. Germline V gives CDR1 SGHTA, CDR2 FQGNSA. The CDR3 consists of 13 residues. This CDR3 reads CASSFRGNQPQHF. The CDR3 bases are TGTGCCAGCAGCTTCAGGGGTAATCAGCCCCAGCATTTT.